The clone carrying this T cell receptor beta chain was observed many times. The antigen is unknown. The record originates from a study of CD8 T cells in ankylosing spondylitis. Findings and caveats of the study: Before this, some motif variants had been reported in reactive arthritis synovial fluid and blood. A motif in TCR beta, a set of seven to nine highly homologous variants, appeared characteristic of ankylosing spondylitis blood. Clones linked to disease were reported to show significant enrichment in matched ankylosing spondylitis synovial fluid.

The CDR3 spans 11 residues. CDR1 and CDR2 (germline): SGHVS, FQNEAQ. The V and J ends lost 2 bases and 4 bases respectively, with 3 bases between them. Libraries of TCR beta came from quantitative 5'-RACE with molecular barcodes. One entry per CDR3 protein, called by TCRdb with MiXCR from the 5' RACE reads. The data contain around 250,000 distinct CDR3 sequences, roughly a tenth of them singletons. V and J are TRBV7-8 and TRBJ2-7; D gene uncertain. Sequenced material: blood, either unsorted or a sorted T cell fraction (not recorded which). This clonotype was sampled from a male donor with ankylosing spondylitis or in good health (not recorded which). The CDR3: CASSLRYEQYF. CDR3 in DNA: TGTGCCAGCAGCTTAAGATACGAGCAGTACTTC.